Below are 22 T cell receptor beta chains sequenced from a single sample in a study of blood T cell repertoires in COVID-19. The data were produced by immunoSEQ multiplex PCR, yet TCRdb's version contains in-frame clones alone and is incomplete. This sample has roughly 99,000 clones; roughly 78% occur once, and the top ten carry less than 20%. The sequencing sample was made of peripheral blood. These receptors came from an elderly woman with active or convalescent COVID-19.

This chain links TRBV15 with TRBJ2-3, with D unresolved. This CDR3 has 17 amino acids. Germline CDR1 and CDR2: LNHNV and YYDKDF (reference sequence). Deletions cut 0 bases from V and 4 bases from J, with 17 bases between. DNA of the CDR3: TGTGCCACCAGCAGAGATCAAGAGTTATCTCGTGCAGATACGCAGTATTTT. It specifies CATSRDQELSRADTQYF.

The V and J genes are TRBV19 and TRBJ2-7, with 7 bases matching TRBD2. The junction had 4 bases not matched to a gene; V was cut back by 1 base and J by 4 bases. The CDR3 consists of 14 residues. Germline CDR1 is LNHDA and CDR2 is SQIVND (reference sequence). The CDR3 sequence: CASSIVAGEYEQYF. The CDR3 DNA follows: TGTGCCAGTAGTATAGTTGCGGGAGAGTACGAGCAGTACTTC.

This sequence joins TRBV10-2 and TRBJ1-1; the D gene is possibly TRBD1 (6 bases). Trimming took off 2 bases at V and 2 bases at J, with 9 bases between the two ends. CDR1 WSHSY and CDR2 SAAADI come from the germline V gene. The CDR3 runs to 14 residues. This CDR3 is CASSERTVNTEAFF. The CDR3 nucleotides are TGCGCCAGCAGTGAGAGGACAGTCAACACTGAAGCTTTCTTT.

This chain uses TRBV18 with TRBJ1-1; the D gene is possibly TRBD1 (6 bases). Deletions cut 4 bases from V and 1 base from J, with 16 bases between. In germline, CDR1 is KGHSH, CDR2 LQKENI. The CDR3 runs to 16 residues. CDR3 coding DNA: TGTGCCAGCTCACTTTTACAGAGGGGGACGAACACTGAAGCTTTCTTT. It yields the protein CASSLLQRGTNTEAFF.

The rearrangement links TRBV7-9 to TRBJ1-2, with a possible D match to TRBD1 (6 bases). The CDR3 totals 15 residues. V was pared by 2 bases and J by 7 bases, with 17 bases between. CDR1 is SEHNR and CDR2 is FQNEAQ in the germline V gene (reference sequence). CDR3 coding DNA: TGTGCCAGCAGCTTATCGGGGGGGCCCCAGGGTGGCTACACCTTC. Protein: CASSLSGGPQGGYTF.

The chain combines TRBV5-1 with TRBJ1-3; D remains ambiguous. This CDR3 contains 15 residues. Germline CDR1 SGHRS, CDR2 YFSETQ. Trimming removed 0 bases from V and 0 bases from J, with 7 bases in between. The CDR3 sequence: CASSLVPGSGNTIYF. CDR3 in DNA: TGCGCCAGCAGCTTGGTCCCGGGCTCTGGAAACACCATATATTTT. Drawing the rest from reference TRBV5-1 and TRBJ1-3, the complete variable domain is KAGVTQTPRYLIKTRGQQVTLSCSPISGHRSVSWYQQTPGQGLQFLFEYFSETQRNKGNFPGRFSGRQFSNSRSEMNVSTLELGDSALYLCASSLVPGSGNTIYFGEGSWLTVV.

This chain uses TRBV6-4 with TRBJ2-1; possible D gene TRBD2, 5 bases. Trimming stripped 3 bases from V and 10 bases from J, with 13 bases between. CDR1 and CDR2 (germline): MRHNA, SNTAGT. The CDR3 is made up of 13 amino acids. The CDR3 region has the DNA TGTGCCAGCAGTGAGGAAGTCGGAGGCGAGCAGTTCTTC. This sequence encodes CASSEEVGGEQFF.

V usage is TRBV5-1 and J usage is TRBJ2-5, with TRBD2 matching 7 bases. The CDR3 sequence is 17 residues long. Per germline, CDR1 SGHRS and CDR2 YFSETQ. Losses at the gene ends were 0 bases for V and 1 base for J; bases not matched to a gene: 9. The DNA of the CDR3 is TGCGCCAGCAGCTTGGGTTGGCTAGCGGATAGCCAAGAGACCCAGTACTTC. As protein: CASSLGWLADSQETQYF.

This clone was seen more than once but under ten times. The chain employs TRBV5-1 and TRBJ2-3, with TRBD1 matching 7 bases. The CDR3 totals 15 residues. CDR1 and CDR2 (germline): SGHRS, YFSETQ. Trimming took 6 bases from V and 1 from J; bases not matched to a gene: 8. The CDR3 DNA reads TGCGCCAGCACCCAGACAGGGTTTGGCACAGATACGCAGTATTTT. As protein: CASTQTGFGTDTQYF.

The CDR3 spells CSVEDPGLAYEQYF. CDR3 bases: TGCAGCGTTGAAGATCCTGGACTAGCGTACGAGCAGTACTTC. The chain uses TRBV29-1 and TRBJ2-7; 9 bases match TRBD2. The CDR3 spans 14 residues. Trimming took 0 bases from V and 4 from J; bases not matched to a gene: 4. Germline loops: CDR1 SQVTM, CDR2 ANQGSEA.

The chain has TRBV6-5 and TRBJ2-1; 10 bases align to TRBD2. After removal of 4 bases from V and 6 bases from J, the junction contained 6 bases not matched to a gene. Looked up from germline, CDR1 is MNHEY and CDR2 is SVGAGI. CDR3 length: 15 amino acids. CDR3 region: CASSLLAGESNEQFF. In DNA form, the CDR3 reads TGTGCCAGCAGTTTGCTAGCGGGAGAAAGCAATGAGCAGTTCTTC.

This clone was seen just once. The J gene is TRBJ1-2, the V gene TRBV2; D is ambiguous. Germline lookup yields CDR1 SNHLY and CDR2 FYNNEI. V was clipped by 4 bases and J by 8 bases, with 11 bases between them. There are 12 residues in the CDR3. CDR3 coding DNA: TGTGCCAGCAGTGGGGGAGGGCCCGGCTACACCTTC. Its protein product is CASSGGGPGYTF.

The CDR3 is CASMRVGGYNEQFF. The CDR3 region has the DNA TGCGCCAGCATGAGAGTCGGGGGGTACAATGAGCAGTTCTTC. V and J are TRBV5-1 and TRBJ2-1, with 7 nucleotides matching TRBD2. The CDR3 is made up of 14 amino acids. The V and J ends lost 6 bases and 4 bases, in that order; junction bases with no gene match: 7. Germline lookup yields CDR1 SGHRS and CDR2 YFSETQ.

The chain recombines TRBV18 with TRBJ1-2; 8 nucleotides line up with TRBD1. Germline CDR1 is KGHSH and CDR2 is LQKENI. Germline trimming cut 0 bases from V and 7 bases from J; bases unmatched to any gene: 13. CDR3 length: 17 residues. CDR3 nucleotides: TGTGCCAGCTCACCACCGCGGACAGGGTCTTTCGGGGTTGGCTACACCTTC. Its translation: CASSPPRTGSFGVGYTF.

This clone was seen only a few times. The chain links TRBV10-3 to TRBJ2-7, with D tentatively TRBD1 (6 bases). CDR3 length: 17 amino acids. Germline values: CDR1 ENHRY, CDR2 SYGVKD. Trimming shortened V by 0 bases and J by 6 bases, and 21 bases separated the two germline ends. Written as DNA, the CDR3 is TGTGCCATCAGTGAGTCCCCCTCTAAGCCGGGACAAGCCGAGCAGTACTTC. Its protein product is CAISESPSKPGQAEQYF.

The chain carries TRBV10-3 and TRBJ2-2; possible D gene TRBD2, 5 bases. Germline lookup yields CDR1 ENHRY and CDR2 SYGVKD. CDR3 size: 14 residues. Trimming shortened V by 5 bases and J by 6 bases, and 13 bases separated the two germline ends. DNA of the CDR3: TGTGCCATCAGTTCCCTAGCCCTAGCCGGGGAGCTGTTTTTT. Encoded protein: CAISSLALAGELFF.

CDR3 nucleotides: TGTGCCAGCAGCAAGACAGGTCTCATCCCTGGAAACACCATATATTTT. Translating gives CASSKTGLIPGNTIYF. The rearrangement uses TRBV7-3 and TRBJ1-3; tentative D call: TRBD1 (6 bases). Deletions cut 5 bases from V and 2 bases from J, with 16 bases between. The CDR3 totals 16 residues. CDR1 and CDR2 (germline): SGHTA, FQGTGA.

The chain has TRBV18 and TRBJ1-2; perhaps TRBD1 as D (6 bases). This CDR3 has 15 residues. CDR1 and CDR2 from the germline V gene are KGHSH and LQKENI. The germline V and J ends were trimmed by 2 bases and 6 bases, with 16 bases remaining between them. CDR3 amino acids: CASSPIDRPGDGYTF. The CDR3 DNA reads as TGTGCCAGCTCACCAATTGACAGGCCAGGAGATGGCTACACCTTC.

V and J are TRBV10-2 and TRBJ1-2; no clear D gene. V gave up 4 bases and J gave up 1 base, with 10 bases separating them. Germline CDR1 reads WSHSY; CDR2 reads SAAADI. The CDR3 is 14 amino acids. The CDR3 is CASSARESNYGYTF. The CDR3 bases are TGCGCCAGCAGTGCGCGGGAAAGTAACTATGGCTACACCTTC.

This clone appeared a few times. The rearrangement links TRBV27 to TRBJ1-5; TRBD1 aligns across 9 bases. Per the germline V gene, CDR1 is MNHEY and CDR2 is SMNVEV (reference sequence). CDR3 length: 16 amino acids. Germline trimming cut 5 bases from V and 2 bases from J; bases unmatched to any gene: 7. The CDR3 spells CASSLRTGVGNQPQHF. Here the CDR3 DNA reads TGTGCCAGCAGTCTACGGACAGGGGTCGGCAATCAGCCCCAGCATTTT.

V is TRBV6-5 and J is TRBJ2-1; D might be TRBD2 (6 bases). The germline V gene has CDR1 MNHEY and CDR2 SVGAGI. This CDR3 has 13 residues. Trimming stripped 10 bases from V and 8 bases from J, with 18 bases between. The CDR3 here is CATGGQRGDEQFF. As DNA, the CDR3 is TGTGCCACCGGAGGGCAAAGGGGCGATGAGCAGTTCTTC.

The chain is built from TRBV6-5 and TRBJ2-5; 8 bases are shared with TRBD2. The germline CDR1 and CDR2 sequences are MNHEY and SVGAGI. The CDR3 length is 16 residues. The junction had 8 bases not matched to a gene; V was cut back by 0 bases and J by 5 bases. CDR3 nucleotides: TGTGCCAGCAGTTACTCGGGAGCGGGGGCGCGGGAGACCCAGTACTTC. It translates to CASSYSGAGARETQYF.